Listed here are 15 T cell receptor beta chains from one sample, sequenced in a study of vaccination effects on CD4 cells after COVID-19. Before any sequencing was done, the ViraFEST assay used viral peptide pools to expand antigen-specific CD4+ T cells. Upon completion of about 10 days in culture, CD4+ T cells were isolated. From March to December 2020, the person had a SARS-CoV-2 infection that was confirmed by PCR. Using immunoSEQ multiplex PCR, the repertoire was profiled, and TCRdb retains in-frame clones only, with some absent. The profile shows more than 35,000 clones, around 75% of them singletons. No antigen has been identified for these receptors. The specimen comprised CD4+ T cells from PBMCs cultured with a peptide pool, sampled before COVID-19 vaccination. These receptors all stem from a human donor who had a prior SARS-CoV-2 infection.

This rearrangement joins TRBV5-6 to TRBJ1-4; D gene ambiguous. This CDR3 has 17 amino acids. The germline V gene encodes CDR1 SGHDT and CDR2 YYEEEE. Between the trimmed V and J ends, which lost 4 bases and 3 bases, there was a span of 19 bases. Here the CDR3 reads CASSPDFPGGPNEKLFF. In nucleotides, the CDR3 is TGTGCCAGCAGCCCGGACTTCCCGGGCGGCCCTAATGAAAAACTGTTTTTT.

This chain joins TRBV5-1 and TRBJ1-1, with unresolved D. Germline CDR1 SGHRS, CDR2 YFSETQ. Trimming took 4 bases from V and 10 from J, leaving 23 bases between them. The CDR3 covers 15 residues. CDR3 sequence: CASSPGRNNPGVAFF. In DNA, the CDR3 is TGCGCCAGCAGCCCGGGGAGGAACAACCCCGGGGTAGCTTTCTTT.

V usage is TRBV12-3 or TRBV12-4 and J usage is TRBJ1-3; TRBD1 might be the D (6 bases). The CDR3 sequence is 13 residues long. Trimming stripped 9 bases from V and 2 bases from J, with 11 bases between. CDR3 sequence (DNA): TGTGCCAGTAAGCAGGGGCCTGGAAACACCATATATTTT. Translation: CASKQGPGNTIYF.

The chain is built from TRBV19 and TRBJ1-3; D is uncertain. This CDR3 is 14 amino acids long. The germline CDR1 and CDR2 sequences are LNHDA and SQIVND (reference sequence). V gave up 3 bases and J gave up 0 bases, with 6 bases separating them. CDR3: CASSIGDSGNTIYF. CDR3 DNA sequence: TGTGCCAGTAGTATCGGTGACTCTGGAAACACCATATATTTT.

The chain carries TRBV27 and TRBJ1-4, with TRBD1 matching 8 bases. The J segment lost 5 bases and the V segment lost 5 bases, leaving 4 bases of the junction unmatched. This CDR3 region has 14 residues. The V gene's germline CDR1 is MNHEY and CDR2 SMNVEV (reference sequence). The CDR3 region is CASSKRQGNEKLFF. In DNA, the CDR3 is TGTGCCAGCAGTAAGAGACAGGGGAATGAAAAACTGTTTTTT.

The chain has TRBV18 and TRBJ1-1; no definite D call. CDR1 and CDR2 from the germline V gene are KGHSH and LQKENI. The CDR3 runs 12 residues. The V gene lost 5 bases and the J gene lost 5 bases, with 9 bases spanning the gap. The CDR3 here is CASSTVGTEAFF. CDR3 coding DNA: TGTGCCAGCTCAACGGTGGGGACTGAAGCTTTCTTT. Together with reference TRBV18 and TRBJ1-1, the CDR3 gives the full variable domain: NAGVMQNPRHLVRRRGQEARLRCSPMKGHSHVYWYRQLPEEGLKFMVYLQKENIIDESGMPKERFSAEFPKEGPSILRIQQVVRGDSAAYFCASSTVGTEAFFGQGTRLTVV.

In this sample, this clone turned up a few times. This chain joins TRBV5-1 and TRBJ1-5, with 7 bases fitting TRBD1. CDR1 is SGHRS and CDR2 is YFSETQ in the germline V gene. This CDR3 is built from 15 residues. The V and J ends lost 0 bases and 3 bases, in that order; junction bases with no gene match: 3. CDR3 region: CASSLAGQYNQPQHF. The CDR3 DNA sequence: TGCGCCAGCAGCTTGGCGGGACAGTACAATCAGCCCCAGCATTTT.

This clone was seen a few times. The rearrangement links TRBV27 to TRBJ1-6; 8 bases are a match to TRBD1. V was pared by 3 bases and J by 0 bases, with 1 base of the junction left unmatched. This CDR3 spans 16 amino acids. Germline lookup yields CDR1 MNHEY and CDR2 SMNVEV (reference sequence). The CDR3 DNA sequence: TGTGCCAGCAGTTTGACAGGGGTCTCCTATAATTCACCCCTCCACTTT. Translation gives CASSLTGVSYNSPLHF.

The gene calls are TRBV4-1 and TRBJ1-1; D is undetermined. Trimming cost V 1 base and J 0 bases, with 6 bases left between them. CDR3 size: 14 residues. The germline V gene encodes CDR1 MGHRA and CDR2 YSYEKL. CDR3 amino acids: CASSQVLMNTEAFF. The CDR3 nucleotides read TGCGCCAGCAGCCAAGTACTGATGAACACTGAAGCTTTCTTT.

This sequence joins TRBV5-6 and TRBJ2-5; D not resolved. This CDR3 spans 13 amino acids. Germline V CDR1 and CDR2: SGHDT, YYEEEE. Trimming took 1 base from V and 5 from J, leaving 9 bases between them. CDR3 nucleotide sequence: TGTGCCAGCAGCTTGTTTTCCGGGGAGACCCAGTACTTC. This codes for CASSLFSGETQYF.

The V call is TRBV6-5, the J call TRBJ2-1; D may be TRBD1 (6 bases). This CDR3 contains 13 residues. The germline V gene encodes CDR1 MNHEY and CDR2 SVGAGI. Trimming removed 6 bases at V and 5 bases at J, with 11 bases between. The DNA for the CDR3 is TGTGCCAGCAGGCAATCAGGGGACAATGAGCAGTTCTTC. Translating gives CASRQSGDNEQFF.

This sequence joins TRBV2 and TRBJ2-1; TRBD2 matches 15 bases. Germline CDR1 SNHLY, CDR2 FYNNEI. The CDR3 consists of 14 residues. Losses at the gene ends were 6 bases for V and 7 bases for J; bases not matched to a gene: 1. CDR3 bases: TGTGCCAGCAGGGGGACTAGCGGGGGGAATGAGCAGTTCTTC. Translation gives CASRGTSGGNEQFF.

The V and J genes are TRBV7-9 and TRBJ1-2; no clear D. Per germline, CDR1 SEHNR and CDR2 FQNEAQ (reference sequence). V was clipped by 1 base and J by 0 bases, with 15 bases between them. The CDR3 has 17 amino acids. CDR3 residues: CASSLGPGQAPNYGYTF. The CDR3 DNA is TGTGCCAGCAGCTTAGGTCCTGGGCAGGCCCCTAACTATGGCTACACCTTC.

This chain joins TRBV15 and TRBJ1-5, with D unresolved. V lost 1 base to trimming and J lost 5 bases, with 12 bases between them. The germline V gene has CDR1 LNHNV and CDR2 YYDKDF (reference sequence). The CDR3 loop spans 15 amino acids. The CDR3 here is CATSRGQVIDQPQHF. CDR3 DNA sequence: TGTGCCACCAGCAGAGGCCAGGTCATCGATCAGCCCCAGCATTTT.

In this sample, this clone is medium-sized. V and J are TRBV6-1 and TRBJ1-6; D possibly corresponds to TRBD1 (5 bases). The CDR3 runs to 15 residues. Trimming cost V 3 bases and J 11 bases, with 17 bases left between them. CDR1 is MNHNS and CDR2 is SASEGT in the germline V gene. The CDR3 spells CASSEQTKGTTPLHF. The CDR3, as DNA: TGTGCCAGCAGTGAGCAGACAAAAGGGACGACACCCCTCCACTTT.